The clone carrying this T cell receptor beta chain was seen more than once but under ten times. Antigen unknown. Germline-derived CDR1 and CDR2 are SGHRS and YFSETQ. V was clipped by 2 bases and J by 6 bases; unmatched bases: 3. This CDR3 region has 13 residues. The record originates from a study of blood T cells in healthy people across ages. Study as a whole: Capture via template switching afforded approximately one barcoded beta molecule per two T cells. The study's findings and limits: Naive CD4+ cell counts and diversity both ran higher in long-lived than in aged donors.

A second roughly 7 to 11 cycle PCR used barcoded and J-beta primers. Every cDNA was tagged by a template-switch adaptor with 12 random nucleotides. TCRdb re-called the 5' RACE reads through MiXCR, storing one row per CDR3 protein. The sample comprises about 1.6 million distinct CDR3 sequences, about 35% of which are singletons, and roughly 12% rests with the top ten. Those donating, healthy Caucasian individuals from Russia, were aged 6 to 90. What was sequenced was blood. The sequence was obtained from a woman aged 25 to 39 in good health. V and J are TRBV5-1 and TRBJ1-2; TRBD1 agrees at 8 bases. In DNA, the CDR3 is TGCGCCAGCAGCTTTCAGGGGGCGAATGGCTACACCTTC. Translation: CASSFQGANGYTF. The entire variable domain, with the rest obtained from reference TRBV5-1 and TRBJ1-2, is as follows: KAGVTQTPRYLIKTRGQQVTLSCSPISGHRSVSWYQQTPGQGLQFLFEYFSETQRNKGNFPGRFSGRQFSNSRSEMNVSTLELGDSALYLCASSFQGANGYTFGSGTRLTVV.